These 5 T cell receptor beta chains came from one sample sequenced in a study of molecular identifiers for immune sequencing clone quantification. In TCRdb, the PCR reads were re-called with MiXCR into one record per CDR3 protein. The sample gives about 640,000 distinct CDR3 sequences, 15% to 20% of which show up once; roughly 0.9% is in the top ten. Material: naive CD8+ T cells from blood, with Jurkat cell RNA spiked in. Subset of the sample: FACS-sorted CD8+CD4-CCR7+CD45RA+ naive T cells. The receptors were gathered from a human donor in good health. Some libraries in this study had Jurkat cell RNA spiked in.

This clonotype has at least ten counts. The V and J genes are TRBV20-1 and TRBJ2-7; D is possibly TRBD2 (6 bases). This CDR3 is built from 12 residues. The V gene's germline CDR1 is DFQATT and CDR2 SNEGSKA (reference sequence). Trimming removed 7 bases from V and 2 bases from J, with 12 bases in between. CDR3 DNA sequence: TGCAGTGGCGGGACTGCCACCTACGAGCAGTACTTC. This gives the protein CSGGTATYEQYF.

This clonotype was detected once. A read error is possible here, since a much larger clone lies one base away. This chain uses TRBV27 with TRBJ2-1, with D perhaps matching TRBD1 or TRBD2 (5 bases each). Germline V gene data show CDR1 as MNHEY and CDR2 as SMNVEV (reference sequence). The CDR3 length is 12 residues. The CDR3 DNA sequence: TGTGCCAGCAGTCACCGGGACCTAAAGCAGCTCTTC. It translates to CASSHRDLKQLF.

With regard to this clonotype: One end of the junction is discordant with germline, which a read error may explain. The rearrangement joins TRBV12-5 to TRBJ2-1; TRBD2 might be the D (7 bases). This CDR3 is 15 amino acids long. Per germline, CDR1 LGHNT and CDR2 FRNRAP. Here the CDR3 DNA reads TGTGCTGGTGGTTTGGGGGGGGCGTATCACAATGAGCAGTTCTTC. This codes for CAGGLGGAYHNEQFF.

This clonotype was seen more than once but under ten times. J is TRBJ2-7 and V is TRBV7-8; D perhaps matches TRBD2 (6 bases). This CDR3 is built from 13 residues. Germline V gene lookup returns CDR1 SGHVS and CDR2 FQNEAQ. The germline V and J ends were trimmed by 5 bases and 3 bases, with 11 bases remaining between them. In DNA, the CDR3 is TGTGCCAGCAGCAAGGGAGGTCTCTACGAGCAGTACTTC. Its protein product is CASSKGGLYEQYF.

This clonotype was seen more than once but under ten times. This chain uses TRBV30 with TRBJ2-1, with a weak D call TRBD1 (6 bases). V dropped 5 bases and J dropped 3 bases, with 11 bases sitting between them. The CDR3 length is 13 residues. Germline CDR1 reads GTSNPN; CDR2 reads SVGIG (reference sequence). The CDR3 reads CAWAGTNYNEQFF. The CDR3 region has the DNA TGTGCCTGGGCCGGGACAAACTACAATGAGCAGTTCTTC.